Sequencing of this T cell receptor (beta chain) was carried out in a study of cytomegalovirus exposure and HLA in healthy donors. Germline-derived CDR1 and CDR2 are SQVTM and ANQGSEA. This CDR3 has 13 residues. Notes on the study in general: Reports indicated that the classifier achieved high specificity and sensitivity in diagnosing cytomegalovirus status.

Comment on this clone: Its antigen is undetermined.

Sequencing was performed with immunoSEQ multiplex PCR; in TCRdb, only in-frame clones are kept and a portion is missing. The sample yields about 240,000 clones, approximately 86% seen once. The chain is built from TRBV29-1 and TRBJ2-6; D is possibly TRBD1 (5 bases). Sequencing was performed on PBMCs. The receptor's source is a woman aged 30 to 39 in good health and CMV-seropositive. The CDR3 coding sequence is TGCAGTGCAGGGTCCAGTGGGGCCAACGTCCTGACTTTC. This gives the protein CSAGSSGANVLTF.